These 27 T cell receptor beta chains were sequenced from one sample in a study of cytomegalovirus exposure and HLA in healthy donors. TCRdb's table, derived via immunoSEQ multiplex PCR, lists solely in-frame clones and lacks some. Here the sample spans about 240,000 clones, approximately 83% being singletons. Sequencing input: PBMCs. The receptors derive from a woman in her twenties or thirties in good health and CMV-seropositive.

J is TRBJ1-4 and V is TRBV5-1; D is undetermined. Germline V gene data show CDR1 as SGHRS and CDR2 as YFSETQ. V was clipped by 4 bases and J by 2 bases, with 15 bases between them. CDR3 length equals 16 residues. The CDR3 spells CASSPGEGRTNEKLFF. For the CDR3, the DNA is TGCGCCAGCAGCCCCGGGGAGGGCAGGACTAATGAAAAACTGTTTTTT.

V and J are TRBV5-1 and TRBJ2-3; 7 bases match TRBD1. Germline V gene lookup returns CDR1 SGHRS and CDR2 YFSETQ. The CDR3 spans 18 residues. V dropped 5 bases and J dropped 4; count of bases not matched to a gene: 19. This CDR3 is CASRSYLLTGLGADTQYF. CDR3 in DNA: TGCGCCAGCAGATCCTATCTACTGACAGGGCTAGGGGCAGATACGCAGTATTTT.

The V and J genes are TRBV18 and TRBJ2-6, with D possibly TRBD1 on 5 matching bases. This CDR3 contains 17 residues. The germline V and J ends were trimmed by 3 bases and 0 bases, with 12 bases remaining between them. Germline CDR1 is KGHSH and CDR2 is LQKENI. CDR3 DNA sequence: TGTGCCAGCTCACCCGCGACAGTACTCTCTGGGGCCAACGTCCTGACTTTC. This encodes CASSPATVLSGANVLTF.

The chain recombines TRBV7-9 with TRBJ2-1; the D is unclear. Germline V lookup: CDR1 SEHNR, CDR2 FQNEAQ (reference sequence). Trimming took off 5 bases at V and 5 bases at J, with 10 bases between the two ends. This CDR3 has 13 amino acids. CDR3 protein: CASSLDFNNEQFF. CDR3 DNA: TGTGCCAGCAGCCTTGACTTCAACAATGAGCAGTTCTTC. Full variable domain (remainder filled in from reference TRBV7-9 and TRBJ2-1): DTGVSQNPRHKITKRGQNVTFRCDPISEHNRLYWYRQTLGQGPEFLTYFQNEAQLEKSRLLSDRFSAERPKGSFSTLEIQRTEQGDSAMYLCASSLDFNNEQFFGPGTRLTVL.

The CDR3 region has the DNA TGTGCCATCAGGGGGGGGACTGAAGCTTTCTTT. This sequence encodes CAIRGGTEAFF. The V gene is TRBV10-3, the J gene TRBJ1-1; maybe TRBD1 (5 bases). The CDR3 extends over 11 amino acids. Germline V lookup: CDR1 ENHRY, CDR2 SYGVKD. V was shortened by 6 bases and J by 5 bases, with 7 bases between the two germline ends.

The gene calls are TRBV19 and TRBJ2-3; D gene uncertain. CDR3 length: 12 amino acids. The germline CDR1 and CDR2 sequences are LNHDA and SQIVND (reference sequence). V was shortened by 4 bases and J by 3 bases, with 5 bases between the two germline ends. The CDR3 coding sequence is TGTGCCAGTAGTACCCAAACAGATACGCAGTATTTT. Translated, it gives CASSTQTDTQYF.

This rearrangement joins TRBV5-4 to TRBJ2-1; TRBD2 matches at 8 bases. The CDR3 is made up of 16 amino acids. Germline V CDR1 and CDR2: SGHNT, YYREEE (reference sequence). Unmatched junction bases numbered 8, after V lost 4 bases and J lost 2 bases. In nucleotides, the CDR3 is TGTGCCAGCAGCAAGACTAGCGAACCAACCTACAATGAGCAGTTCTTC. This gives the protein CASSKTSEPTYNEQFF.

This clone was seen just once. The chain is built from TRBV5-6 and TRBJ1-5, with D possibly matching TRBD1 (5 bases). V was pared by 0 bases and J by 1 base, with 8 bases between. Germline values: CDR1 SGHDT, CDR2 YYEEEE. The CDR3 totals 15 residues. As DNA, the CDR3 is TGTGCCAGCAGCTTGGCCAGGGCGAGCAATCAGCCCCAGCATTTT. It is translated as CASSLARASNQPQHF. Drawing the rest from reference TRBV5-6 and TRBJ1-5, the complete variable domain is DAGVTQSPTHLIKTRGQQVTLRCSPKSGHDTVSWYQQALGQGPQFIFQYYEEEERQRGNFPDRFSGHQFPNYSSELNVNALLLGDSALYLCASSLARASNQPQHFGDGTRLSIL.

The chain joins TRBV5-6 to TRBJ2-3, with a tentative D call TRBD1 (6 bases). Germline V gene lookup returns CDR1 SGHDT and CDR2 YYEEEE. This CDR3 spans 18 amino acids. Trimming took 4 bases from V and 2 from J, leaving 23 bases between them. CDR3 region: CASSRGWFDRPDTDTQYF. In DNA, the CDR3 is TGTGCCAGCAGCAGAGGGTGGTTCGACAGGCCTGACACAGATACGCAGTATTTT.

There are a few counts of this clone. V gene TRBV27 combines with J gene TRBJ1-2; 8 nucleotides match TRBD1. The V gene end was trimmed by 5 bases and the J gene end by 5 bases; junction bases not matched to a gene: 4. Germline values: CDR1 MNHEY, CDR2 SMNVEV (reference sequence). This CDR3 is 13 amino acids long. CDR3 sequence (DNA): TGTGCCAGCAGTCCCGGACAGGGTTATGGCTACACCTTC. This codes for CASSPGQGYGYTF.

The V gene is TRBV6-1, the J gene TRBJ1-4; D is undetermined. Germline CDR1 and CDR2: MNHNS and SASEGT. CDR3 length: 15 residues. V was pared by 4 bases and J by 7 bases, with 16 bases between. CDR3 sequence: CASSVAGKLGEKLFF. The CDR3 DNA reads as TGTGCCAGCAGTGTAGCCGGGAAGCTGGGTGAAAAACTGTTTTTT.

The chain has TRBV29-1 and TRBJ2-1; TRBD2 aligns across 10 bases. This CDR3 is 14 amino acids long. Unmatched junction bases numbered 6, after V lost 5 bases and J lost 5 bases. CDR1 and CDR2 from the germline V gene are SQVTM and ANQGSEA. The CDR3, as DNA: TGCAGCGTTTCAGCGGGGGGGGTGGACAATGAGCAGTTCTTC. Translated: CSVSAGGVDNEQFF.

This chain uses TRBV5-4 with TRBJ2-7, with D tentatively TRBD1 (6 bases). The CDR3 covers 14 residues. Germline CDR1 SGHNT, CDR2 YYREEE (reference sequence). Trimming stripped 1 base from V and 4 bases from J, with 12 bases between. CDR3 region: CASSLTGNLYEQYF. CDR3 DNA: TGTGCCAGCAGCTTGACAGGGAATCTGTACGAGCAGTACTTC.

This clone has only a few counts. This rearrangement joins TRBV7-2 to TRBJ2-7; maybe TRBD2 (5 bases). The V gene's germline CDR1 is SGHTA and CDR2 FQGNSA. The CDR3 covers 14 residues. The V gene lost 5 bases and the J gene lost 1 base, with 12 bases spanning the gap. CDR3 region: CASSASSFSYEQYF. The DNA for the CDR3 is TGTGCCAGCAGCGCTAGCAGCTTTTCCTACGAGCAGTACTTC. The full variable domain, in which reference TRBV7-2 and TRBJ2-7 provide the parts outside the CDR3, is GAGVSQSPSNKVTEKGKDVELRCDPISGHTALYWYRQSLGQGLEFLIYFQGNSAPDKSGLPSDRFSAERTGGSVSTLTIQRTQQEDSAVYLCASSASSFSYEQYFGPGTRLTVT.

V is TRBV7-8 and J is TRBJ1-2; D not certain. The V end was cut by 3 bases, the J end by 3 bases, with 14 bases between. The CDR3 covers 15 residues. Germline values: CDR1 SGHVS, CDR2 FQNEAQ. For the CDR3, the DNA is TGTGCCAGCAGCTTTGGGCTCGTTCAGCACTATGGCTACACCTTC. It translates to CASSFGLVQHYGYTF.

The CDR3 coding sequence is TGTGCCTGGGGGCGGGACAGAGCGAACACCTTC. Its protein product is CAWGRDRANTF. J is TRBJ1-2 and V is TRBV30; 7 positions agree with TRBD1. Looked up from germline, CDR1 is GTSNPN and CDR2 is SVGIG (reference sequence). V shed 5 bases, J shed 12 bases, and the junction held 9 bases outside the gene matches. The CDR3 spans 11 residues.

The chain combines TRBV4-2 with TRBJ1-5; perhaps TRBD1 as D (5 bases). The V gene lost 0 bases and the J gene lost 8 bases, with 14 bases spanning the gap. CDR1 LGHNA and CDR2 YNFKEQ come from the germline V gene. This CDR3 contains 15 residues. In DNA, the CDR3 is TGTGCCAGCAGCCAAGATATTCAGGGCCGCGAGCCCCAGCATTTT. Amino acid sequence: CASSQDIQGREPQHF.

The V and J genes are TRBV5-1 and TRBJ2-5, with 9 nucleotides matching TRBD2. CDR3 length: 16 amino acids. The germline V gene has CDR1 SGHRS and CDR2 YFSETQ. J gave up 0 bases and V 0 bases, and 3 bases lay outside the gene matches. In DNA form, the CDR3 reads TGCGCCAGCAGCTTGGAGCTAGCGGGGAACCAAGAGACCCAGTACTTC. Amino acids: CASSLELAGNQETQYF.

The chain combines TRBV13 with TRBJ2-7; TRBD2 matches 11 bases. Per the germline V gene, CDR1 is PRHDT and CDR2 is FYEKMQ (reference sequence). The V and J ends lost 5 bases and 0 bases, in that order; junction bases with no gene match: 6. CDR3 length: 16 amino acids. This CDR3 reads CASSTWTSGSSYEQYF. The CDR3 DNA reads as TGTGCCAGCAGCACGTGGACTAGCGGGTCCTCCTACGAGCAGTACTTC.

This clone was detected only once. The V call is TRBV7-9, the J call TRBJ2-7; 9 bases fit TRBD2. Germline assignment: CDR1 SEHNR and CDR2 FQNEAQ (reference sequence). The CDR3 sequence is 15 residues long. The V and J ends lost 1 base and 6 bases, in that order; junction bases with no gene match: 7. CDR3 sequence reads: CASSLVTAGGLEQYF. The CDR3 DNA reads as TGTGCCAGCAGCTTAGTCACAGCGGGAGGTCTCGAGCAGTACTTC.

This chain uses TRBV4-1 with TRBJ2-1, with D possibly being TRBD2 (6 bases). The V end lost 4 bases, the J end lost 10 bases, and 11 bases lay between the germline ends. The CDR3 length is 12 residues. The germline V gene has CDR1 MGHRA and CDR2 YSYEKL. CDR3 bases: TGCGCCAGCAGCCCTCGGGAGACCGAGCAGTTCTTC. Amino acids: CASSPRETEQFF.

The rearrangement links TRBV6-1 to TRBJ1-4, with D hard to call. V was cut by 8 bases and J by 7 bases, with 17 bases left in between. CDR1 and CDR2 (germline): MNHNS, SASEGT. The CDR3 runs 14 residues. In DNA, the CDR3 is TGTGCCAGCGCGAGGGTCCCAACGGTTGAAAAACTGTTTTTT. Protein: CASARVPTVEKLFF.

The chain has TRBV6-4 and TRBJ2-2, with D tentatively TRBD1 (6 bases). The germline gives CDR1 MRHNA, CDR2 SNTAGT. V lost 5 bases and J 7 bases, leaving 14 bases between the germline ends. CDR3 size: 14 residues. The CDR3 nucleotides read TGTGCCAGCAGTCAACAGGGTGCAGGCGGGGAGCTGTTTTTT. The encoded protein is CASSQQGAGGELFF.

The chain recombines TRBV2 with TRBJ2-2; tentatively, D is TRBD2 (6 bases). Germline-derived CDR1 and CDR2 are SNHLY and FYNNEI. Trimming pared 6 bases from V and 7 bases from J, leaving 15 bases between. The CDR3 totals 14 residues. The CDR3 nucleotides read TGTGCCAGCAGCCGGTCGCGGGGTAGCGGGGAGCTGTTTTTT. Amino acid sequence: CASSRSRGSGELFF.

The CDR3 loop reads CASSLKGLASRQYF. The CDR3 bases are TGTGCCAGCAGTTTAAAGGGACTAGCGTCAAGGCAGTACTTC. The chain combines TRBV27 with TRBJ2-7; TRBD2 aligns across 10 bases. Germline assignment: CDR1 MNHEY and CDR2 SMNVEV (reference sequence). The CDR3 length is 14 residues. Trimming at V came to 2 bases and at J to 9 bases, leaving 7 bases not matched to a gene.

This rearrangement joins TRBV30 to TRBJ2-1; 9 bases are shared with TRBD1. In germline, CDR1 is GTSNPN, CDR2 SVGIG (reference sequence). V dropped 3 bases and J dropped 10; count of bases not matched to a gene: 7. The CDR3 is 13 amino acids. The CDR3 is CAWRDRGVGEQFF. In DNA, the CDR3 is TGTGCCTGGAGGGACAGGGGCGTAGGCGAGCAGTTCTTC.

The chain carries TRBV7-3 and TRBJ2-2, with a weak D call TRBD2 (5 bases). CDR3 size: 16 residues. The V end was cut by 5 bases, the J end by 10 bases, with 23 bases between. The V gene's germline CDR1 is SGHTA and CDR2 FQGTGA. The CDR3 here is CASSPTPAGPGEELFF. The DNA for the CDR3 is TGTGCCAGCAGCCCCACCCCGGCAGGCCCCGGGGAGGAGCTGTTTTTT.